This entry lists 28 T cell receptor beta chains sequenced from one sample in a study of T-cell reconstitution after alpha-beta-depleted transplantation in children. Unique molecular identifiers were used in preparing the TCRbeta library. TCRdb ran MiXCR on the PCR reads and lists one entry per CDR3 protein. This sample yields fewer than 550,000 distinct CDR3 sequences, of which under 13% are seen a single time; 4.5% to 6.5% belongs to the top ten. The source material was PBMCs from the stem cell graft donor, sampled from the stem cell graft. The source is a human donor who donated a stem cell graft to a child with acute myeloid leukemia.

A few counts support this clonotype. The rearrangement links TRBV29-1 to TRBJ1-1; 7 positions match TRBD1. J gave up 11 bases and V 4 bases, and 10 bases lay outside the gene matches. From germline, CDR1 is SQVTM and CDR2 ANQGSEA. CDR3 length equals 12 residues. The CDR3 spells CSVVSDRVMAFF. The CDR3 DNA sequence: TGCAGCGTTGTAAGCGACAGGGTGATGGCTTTCTTT.

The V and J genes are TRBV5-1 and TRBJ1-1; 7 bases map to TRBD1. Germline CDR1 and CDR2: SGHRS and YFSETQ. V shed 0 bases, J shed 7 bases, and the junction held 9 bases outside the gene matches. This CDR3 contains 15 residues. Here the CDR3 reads CASSLVPGTASEAFF. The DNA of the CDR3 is TGCGCCAGCAGCTTGGTCCCCGGGACAGCTAGTGAAGCTTTCTTT.

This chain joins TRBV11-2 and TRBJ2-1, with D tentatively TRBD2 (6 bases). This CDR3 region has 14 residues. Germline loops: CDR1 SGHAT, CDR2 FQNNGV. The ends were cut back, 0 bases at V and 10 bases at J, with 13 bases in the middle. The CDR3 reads CASSLDYSGLEQFF. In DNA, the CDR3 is TGTGCCAGCAGCTTAGACTACAGCGGGTTGGAGCAGTTCTTC.

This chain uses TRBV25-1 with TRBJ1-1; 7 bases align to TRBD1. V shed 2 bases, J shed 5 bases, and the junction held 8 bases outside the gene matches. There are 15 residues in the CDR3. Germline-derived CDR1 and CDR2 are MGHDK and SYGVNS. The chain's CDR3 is CASSETQGMATEAFF. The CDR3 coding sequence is TGTGCCAGCAGTGAAACACAGGGGATGGCGACTGAAGCTTTCTTT.

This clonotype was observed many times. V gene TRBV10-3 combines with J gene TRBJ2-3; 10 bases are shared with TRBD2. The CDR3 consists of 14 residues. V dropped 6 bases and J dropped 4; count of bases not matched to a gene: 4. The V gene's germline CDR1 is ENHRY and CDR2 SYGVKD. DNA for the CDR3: TGTGCCATCAGAAGTGGACTAGCGGCAGATACGCAGTATTTT. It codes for CAIRSGLAADTQYF.

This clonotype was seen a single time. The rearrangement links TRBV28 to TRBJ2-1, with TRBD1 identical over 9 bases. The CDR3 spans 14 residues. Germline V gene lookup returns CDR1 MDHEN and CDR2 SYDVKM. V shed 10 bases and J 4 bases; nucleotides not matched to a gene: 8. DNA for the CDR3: TGTGCCATCGATAGGGACAGGGATTACAATGAGCAGTTCTTC. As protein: CAIDRDRDYNEQFF.

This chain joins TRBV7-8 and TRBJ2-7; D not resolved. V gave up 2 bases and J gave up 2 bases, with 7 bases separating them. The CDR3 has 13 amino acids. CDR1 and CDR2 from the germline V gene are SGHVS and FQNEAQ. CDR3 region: CASSLSYTYEQYV. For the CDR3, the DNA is TGTGCCAGCAGCTTAAGTTATACCTACGAGCAGTACGTC.

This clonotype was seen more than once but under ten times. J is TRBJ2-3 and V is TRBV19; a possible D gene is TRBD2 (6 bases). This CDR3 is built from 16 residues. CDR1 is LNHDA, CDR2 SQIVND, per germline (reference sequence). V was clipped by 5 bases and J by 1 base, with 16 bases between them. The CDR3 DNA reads TGTGCCAGTAGTTTCCAATTGCGCGGGGGCACAGATACGCAGTATTTT. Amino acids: CASSFQLRGGTDTQYF.

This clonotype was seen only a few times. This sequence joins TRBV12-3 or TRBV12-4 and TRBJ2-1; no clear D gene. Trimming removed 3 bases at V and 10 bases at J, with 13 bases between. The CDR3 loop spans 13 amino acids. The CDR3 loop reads CASSFLFSAEQFF. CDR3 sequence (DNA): TGTGCCAGCAGTTTCCTCTTTTCTGCAGAGCAGTTCTTC.

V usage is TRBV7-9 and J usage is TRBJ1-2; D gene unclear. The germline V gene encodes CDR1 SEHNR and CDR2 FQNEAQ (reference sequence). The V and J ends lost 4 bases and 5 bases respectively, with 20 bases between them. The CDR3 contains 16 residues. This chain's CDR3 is CASSSFKQPLGYGYTF. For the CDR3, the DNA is TGTGCCAGCAGCTCCTTCAAACAGCCCCTTGGATATGGCTACACCTTC.

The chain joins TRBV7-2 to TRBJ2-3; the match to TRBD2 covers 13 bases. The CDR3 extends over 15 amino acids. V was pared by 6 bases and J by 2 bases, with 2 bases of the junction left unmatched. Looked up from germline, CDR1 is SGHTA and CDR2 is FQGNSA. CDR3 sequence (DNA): TGTGCCAGCAGAGGGACTAGCGGGGCCACAGATACGCAGTATTTT. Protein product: CASRGTSGATDTQYF.

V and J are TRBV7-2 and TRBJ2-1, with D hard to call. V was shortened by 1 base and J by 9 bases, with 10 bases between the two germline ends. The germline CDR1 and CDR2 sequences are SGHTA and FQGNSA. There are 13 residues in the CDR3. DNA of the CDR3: TGTGCCAGCAGCTTAGGAGTAGTCACTGAGCAGTTCTTC. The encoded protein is CASSLGVVTEQFF.

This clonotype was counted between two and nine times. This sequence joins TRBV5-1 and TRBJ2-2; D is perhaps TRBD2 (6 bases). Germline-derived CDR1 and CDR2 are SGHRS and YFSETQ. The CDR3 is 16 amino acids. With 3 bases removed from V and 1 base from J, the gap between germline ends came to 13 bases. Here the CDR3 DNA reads TGCGCCAGCAGCTCGGGACTGAGCGGGAACACCGGGGAGCTGTTTTTT. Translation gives CASSSGLSGNTGELFF.

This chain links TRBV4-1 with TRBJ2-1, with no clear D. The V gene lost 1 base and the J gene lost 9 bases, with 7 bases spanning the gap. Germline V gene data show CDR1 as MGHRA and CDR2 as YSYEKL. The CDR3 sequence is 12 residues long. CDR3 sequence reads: CASSQVSAEQFF. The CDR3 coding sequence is TGCGCCAGCAGCCAAGTAAGCGCTGAGCAGTTCTTC.

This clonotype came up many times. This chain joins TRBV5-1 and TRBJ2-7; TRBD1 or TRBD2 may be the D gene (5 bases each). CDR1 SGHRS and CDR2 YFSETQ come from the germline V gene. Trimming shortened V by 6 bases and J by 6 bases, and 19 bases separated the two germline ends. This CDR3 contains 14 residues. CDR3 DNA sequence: TGCGCCAGCATGTTATGGGGGAGTACAGGCGAGCAGTACTTC. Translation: CASMLWGSTGEQYF.

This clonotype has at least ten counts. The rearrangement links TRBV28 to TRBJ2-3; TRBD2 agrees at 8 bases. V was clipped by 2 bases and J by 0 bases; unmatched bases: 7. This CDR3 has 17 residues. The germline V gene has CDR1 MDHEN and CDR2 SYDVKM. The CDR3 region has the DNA TGTGCCAGCAGTTTAGGTGGACTAGCTGAAAGCACAGATACGCAGTATTTT. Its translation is CASSLGGLAESTDTQYF. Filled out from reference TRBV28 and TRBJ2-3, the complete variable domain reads DVKVTQSSRYLVKRTGEKVFLECVQDMDHENMFWYRQDPGLGLRLIYFSYDVKMKEKGDIPEGYSVSREKKERFSLILESASTNQTSMYLCASSLGGLAESTDTQYFGPGTRLTVL.

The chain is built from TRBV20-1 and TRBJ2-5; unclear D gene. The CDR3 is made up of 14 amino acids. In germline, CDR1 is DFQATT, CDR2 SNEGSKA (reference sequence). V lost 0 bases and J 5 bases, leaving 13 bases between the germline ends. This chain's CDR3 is CSARDLDTAETQYF. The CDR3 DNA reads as TGCAGTGCTAGAGATCTCGACACGGCGGAGACCCAGTACTTC.

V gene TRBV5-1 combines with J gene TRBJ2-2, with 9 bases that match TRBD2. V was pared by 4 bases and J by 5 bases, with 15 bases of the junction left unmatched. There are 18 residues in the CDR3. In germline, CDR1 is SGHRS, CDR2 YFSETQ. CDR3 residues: CASSSSIVAGERTGELFF. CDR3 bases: TGCGCCAGCAGCAGTTCGATTGTAGCGGGAGAAAGGACCGGGGAGCTGTTTTTT.

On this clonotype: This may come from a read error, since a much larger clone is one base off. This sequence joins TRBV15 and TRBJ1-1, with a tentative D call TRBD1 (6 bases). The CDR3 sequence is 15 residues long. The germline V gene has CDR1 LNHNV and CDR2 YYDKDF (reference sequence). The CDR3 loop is CATSGRDIRNAEAFF. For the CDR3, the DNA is TGTGCCACCAGCGGACGGGACATCCGGAACGCTGAAGCTTTCTTT.

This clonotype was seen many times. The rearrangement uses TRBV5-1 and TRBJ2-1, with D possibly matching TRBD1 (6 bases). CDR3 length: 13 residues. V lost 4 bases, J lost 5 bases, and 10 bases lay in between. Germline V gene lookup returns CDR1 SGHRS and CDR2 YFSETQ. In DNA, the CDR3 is TGCGCCAGCAGCATGGACAGCCACAATGAGCAGTTCTTC. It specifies CASSMDSHNEQFF.

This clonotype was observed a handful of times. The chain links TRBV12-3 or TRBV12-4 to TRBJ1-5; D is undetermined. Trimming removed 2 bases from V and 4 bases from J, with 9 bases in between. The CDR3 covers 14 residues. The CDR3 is CASSLTRQNQPQHF. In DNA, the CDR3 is TGTGCCAGCAGTTTAACCCGTCAGAATCAGCCCCAGCATTTT.

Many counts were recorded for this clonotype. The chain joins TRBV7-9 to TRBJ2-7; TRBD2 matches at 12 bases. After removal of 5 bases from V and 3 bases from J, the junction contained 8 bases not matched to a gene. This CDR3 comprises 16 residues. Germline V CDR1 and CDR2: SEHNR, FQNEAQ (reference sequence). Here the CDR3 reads CASSQETSGGGYEQYF. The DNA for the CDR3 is TGTGCCAGCAGCCAAGAGACTAGCGGGGGTGGCTACGAGCAGTACTTC.

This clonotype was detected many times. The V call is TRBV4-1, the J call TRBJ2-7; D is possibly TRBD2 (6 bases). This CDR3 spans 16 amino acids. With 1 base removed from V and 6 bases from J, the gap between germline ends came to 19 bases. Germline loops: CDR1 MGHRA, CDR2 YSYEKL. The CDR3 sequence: CASSQVTGFSGAEQYF. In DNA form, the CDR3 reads TGCGCCAGCAGCCAAGTTACGGGGTTTAGCGGCGCCGAGCAGTACTTC.

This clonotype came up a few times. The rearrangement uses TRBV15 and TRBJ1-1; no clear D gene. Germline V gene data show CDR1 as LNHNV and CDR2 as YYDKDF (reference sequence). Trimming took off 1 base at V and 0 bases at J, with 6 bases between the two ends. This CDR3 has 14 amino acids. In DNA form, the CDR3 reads TGTGCCACCAGCAGAGGCCAAGTGAACACTGAAGCTTTCTTT. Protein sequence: CATSRGQVNTEAFF.

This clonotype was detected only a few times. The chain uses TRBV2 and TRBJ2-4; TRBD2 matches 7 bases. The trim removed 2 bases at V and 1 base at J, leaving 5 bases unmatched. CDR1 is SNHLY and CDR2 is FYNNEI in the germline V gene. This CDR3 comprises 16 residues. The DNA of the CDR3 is TGTGCCAGCAGTGAAATGGGGGGGGGTGCCAAAAACATTCAGTACTTC. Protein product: CASSEMGGGAKNIQYF.

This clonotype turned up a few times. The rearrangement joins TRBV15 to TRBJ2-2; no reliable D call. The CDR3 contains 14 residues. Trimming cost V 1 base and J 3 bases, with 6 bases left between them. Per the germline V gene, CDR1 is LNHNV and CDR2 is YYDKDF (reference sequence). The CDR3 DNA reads TGTGCCACCAGCAGAGTCCCCTACACCGGGGAGCTGTTTTTT. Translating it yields CATSRVPYTGELFF.

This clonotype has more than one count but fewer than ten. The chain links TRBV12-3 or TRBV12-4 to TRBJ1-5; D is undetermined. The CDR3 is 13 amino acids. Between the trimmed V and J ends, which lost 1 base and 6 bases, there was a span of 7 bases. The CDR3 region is CASSLESRQPQHF. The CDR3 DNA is TGTGCCAGCAGTTTAGAGAGTCGTCAGCCCCAGCATTTT.

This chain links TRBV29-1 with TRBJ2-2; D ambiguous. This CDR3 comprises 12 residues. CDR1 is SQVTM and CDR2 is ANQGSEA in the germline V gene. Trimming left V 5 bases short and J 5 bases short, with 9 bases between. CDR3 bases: TGCAGCGTTACACTGAGTACCGGGGAGCTGTTTTTT. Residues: CSVTLSTGELFF.